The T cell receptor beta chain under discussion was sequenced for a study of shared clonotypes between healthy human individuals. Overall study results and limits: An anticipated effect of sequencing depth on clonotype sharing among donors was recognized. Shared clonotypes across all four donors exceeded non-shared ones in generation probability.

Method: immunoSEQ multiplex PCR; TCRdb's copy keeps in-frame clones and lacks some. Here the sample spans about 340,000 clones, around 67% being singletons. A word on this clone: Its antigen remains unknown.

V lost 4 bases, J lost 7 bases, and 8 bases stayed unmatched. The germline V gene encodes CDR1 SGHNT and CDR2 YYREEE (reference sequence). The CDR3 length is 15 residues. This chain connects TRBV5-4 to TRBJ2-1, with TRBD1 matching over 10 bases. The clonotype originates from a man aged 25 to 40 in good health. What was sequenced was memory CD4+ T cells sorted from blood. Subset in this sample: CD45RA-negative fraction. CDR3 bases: TGTGCCAGCAGCCCAGCCGGGACAGGGGCAAATGAGCAGTTCTTC. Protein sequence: CASSPAGTGANEQFF.